In this sample, the clone carrying this T cell receptor (beta chain) turned up once. In germline, CDR1 is SQVTM, CDR2 ANQGSEA. This CDR3 comprises 12 residues. The ends were cut back, 6 bases at V and 2 bases at J, with 7 bases in the middle. This sample is part of a study of blood T cell repertoires in COVID-19. Source study methods: Cell counts per sample came from amplifying reference gene primers. TCRdb's copy holds only in-frame clones and misses some; the assay was immunoSEQ multiplex PCR. That table supplies the V and J calls and clone size; D and trimming were determined from the DNA. The sample contains approximately 200,000 clones, approximately 85% of which appear only once.

The specimen sequenced was PBMCs or T cells enriched from blood (not recorded which). This TCR derives from a woman in her thirties who had recovered from COVID-19. The chain carries TRBV29-1 and TRBJ1-4, with D uncertain. CDR3 sequence reads: CSVWATNEKLFF. CDR3 nucleotides: TGCAGCGTGTGGGCGACTAATGAAAAACTGTTTTTT.